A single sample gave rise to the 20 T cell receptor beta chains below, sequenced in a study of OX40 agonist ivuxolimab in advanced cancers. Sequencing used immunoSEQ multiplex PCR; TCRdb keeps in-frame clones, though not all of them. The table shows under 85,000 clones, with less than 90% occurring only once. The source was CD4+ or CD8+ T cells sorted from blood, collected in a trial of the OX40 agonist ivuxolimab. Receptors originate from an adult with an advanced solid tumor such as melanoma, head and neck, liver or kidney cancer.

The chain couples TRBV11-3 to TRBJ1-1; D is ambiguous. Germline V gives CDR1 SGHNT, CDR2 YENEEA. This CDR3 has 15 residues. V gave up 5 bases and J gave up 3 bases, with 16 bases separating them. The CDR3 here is CASSPRPSGDTEAFF. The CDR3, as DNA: TGTGCCAGCAGCCCTAGACCAAGTGGTGACACTGAAGCTTTCTTT.

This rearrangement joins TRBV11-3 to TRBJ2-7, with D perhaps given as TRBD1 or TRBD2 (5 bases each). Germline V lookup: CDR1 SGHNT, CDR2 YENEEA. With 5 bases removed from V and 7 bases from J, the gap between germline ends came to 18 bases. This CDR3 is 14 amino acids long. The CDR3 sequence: CASSPGGKRGEQYF. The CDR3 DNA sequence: TGTGCCAGCAGCCCCGGAGGCAAAAGGGGAGAGCAGTACTTC.

CDR3 region: CASSTHSGGSTDTQYF. The CDR3, as DNA: TGTGCCAGCAGTACCCATAGCGGGGGTAGCACAGATACGCAGTATTTT. The V and J genes are TRBV28 and TRBJ2-3, with TRBD2 matching over 9 bases. V lost 5 bases, J lost 0 bases, and 6 bases stayed unmatched. This CDR3 comprises 16 residues. CDR1 MDHEN and CDR2 SYDVKM come from the germline V gene.

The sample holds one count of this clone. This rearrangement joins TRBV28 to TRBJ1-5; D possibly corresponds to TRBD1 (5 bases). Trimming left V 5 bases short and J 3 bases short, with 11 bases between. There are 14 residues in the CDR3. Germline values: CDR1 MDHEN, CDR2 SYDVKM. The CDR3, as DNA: TGTGCCAGCAGTCTACAGGAGCTCAATCAGCCCCAGCATTTT. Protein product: CASSLQELNQPQHF.

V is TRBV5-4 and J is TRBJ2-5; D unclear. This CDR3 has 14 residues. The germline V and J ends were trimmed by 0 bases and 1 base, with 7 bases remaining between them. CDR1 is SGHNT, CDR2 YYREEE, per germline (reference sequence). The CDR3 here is CASSLAGFQETQYF. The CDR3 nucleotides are TGTGCCAGCAGCTTGGCCGGCTTCCAAGAGACCCAGTACTTC.

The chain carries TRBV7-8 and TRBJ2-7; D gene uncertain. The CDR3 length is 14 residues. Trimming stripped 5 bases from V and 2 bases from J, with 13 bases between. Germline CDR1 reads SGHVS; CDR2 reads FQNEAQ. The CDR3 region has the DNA TGTGCCAGCAGCACGGGCCAGCCTGCCTACGAGCAGTACTTC. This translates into CASSTGQPAYEQYF.

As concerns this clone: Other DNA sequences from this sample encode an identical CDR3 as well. CDR3 in DNA: TGTGCCAGCTCACCAAGCGGGGACCAAGAGACCCAGTACTTC. Amino acids: CASSPSGDQETQYF. The rearrangement uses TRBV18 and TRBJ2-5; 7 bases are shared with TRBD2. The germline gives CDR1 KGHSH, CDR2 LQKENI. J lost 0 bases, V lost 2 bases, and 0 bases had no gene match. The CDR3 spans 14 residues.

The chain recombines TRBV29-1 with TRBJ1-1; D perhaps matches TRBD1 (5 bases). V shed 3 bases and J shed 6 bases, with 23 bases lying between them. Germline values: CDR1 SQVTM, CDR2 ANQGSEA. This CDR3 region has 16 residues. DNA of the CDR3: TGCAGCGTTGAGAGACCGGGACGGAGGTTGAGGTCTGAAGCTTTCTTT. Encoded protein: CSVERPGRRLRSEAFF.

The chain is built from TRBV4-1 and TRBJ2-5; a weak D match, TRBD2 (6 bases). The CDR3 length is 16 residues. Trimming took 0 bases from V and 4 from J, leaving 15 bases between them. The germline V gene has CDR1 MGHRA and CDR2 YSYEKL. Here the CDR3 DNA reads TGCGCCAGCAGCCAAGATAGCGGTTTAGTTGGAGAGACCCAGTACTTC. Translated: CASSQDSGLVGETQYF.

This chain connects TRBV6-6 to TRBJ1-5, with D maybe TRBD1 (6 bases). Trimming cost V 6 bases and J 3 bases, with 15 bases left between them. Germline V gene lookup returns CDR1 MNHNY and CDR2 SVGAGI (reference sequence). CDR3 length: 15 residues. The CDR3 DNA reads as TGTGCCAGCAGGCCGCAGGGGCCCCCCAATCAGCCCCAGCATTTT. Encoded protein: CASRPQGPPNQPQHF.

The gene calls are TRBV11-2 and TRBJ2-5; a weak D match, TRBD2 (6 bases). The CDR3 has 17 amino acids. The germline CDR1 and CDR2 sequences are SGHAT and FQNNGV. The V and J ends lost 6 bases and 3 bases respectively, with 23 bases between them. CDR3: CASSRRFGRGREETQYF. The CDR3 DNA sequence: TGTGCCAGCAGTCGCCGCTTTGGGCGGGGTCGAGAAGAGACCCAGTACTTC. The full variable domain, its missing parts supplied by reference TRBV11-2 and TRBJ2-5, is EAGVAQSPRYKIIEKRQSVAFWCNPISGHATLYWYQQILGQGPKLLIQFQNNGVVDDSQLPKDRFSAERLKGVDSTLKIQPAKLEDSAVYLCASSRRFGRGREETQYFGPGTRLLVL.

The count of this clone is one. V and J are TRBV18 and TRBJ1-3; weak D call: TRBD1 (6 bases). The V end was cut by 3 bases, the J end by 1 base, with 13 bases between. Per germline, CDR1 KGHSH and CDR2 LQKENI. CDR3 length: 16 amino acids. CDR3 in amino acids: CASSPGGGPSGNTIYF. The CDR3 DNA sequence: TGTGCCAGCTCACCTGGAGGGGGACCATCTGGAAACACCATATATTTT.

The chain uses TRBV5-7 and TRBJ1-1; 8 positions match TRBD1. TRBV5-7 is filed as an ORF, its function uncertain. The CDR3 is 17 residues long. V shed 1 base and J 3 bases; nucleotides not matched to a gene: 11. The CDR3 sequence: CASSLCEAGGCDTEAFF. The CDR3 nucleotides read TGTGCCAGCAGCTTGTGCGAGGCAGGGGGCTGCGACACTGAAGCTTTCTTT.

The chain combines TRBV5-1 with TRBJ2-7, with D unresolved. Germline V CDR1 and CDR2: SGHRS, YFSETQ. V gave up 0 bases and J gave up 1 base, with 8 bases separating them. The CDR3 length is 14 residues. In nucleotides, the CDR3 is TGCGCCAGCAGCTTGGTAGCCAGTTCCTACGAGCAGTACTTC. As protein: CASSLVASSYEQYF.

CDR3 DNA: TGTGCCAGCAGCGAATCACCCTTTACCCGGGACAGGGGGCGGGAAAAACTGTTTTTT. This sequence encodes CASSESPFTRDRGREKLFF. The chain links TRBV5-4 to TRBJ1-4; 12 positions agree with TRBD1. V lost 4 bases, J lost 8 bases, and 18 bases stayed unmatched. Per the germline V gene, CDR1 is SGHNT and CDR2 is YYREEE (reference sequence). The CDR3 is 19 residues long.

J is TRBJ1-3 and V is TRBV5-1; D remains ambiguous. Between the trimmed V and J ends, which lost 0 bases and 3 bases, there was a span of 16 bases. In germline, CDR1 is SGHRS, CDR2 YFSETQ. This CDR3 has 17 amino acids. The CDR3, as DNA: TGCGCCAGCAGCTTGGGGGGAGGGATCGGACGTGGAAACACCATATATTTT. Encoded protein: CASSLGGGIGRGNTIYF.

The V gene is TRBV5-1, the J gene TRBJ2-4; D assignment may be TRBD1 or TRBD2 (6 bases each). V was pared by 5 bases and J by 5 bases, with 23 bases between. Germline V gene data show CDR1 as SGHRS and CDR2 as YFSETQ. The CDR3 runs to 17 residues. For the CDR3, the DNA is TGCGCCAGCAGGGGGGGCCTTGTCAGGGGCGGCGAAAACATTCAGTACTTC. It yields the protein CASRGGLVRGGENIQYF. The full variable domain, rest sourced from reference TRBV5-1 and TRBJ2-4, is KAGVTQTPRYLIKTRGQQVTLSCSPISGHRSVSWYQQTPGQGLQFLFEYFSETQRNKGNFPGRFSGRQFSNSRSEMNVSTLELGDSALYLCASRGGLVRGGENIQYFGAGTRLSVL.

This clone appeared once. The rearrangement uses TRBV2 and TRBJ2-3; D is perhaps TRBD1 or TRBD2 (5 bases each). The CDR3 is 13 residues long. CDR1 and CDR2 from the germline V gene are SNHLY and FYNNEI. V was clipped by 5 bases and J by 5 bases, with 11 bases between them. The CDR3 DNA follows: TGTGCCAGCAGTCGGGACGGCGGAGATACGCAGTATTTT. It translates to CASSRDGGDTQYF.

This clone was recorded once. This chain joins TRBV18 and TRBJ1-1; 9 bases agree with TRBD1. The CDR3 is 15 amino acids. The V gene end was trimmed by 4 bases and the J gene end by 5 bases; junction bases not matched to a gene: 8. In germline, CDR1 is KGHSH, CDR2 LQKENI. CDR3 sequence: CASSLNRGQDTEAFF. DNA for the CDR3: TGTGCCAGCTCACTAAACAGGGGGCAGGATACTGAAGCTTTCTTT.

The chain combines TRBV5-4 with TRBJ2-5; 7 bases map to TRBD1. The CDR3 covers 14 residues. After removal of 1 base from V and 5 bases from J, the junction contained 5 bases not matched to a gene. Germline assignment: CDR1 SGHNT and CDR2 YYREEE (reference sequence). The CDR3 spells CASSLKGAVETQYF. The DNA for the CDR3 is TGTGCCAGCAGCTTGAAGGGGGCTGTTGAGACCCAGTACTTC. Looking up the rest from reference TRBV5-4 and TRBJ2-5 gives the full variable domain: ETGVTQSPTHLIKTRGQQVTLRCSSQSGHNTVSWYQQALGQGPQFIFQYYREEENGRGNFPPRFSGLQFPNYSSELNVNALELDDSALYLCASSLKGAVETQYFGPGTRLLVL.